This T cell receptor beta chain stems from a study of OX40 agonist ivuxolimab in advanced cancers. Overall study: From roughly 20 to 79 years was the age range, with a mean of around 57 years, and over 70% were male. Three patients had partial responses: one hepatocellular carcinoma, two cutaneous melanoma. The study's findings and limits: Both blood CD4+ and CD8+ T cells showed clonal growth by week 6 at 0.1 to 3.0 mg/kg. Low clonal expansion, among the lowest seen, marked partial responders at 0.1-3.0 mg/kg.

About this clone itself: Its matching antigen is unknown.

The J segment lost 6 bases and the V segment lost 10 bases, leaving 12 bases of the junction unmatched. This CDR3 spans 15 amino acids. The germline V gene has CDR1 SGHRS and CDR2 YFSETQ. Clones were sequenced by immunoSEQ multiplex PCR, and TCRdb holds only the in-frame ones, with some missing. The data contain tens of thousands of clones, about four fifths of them singletons. The specimen comprised CD4+ or CD8+ T cells sorted from blood, sampled in a trial of the OX40 agonist ivuxolimab. The sequence derives from an adult with an advanced solid tumor such as melanoma, head and neck, liver or kidney cancer. The V call is TRBV5-1, the J call TRBJ2-3; 12 bases match TRBD1. The CDR3, as DNA: TGCGCCTGCAAACCCGGGACAGGGGGCCTGGATACGCAGTATTTT. As protein: CACKPGTGGLDTQYF. The full variable domain, with the rest looked up from reference TRBV5-1 and TRBJ2-3, is KAGVTQTPRYLIKTRGQQVTLSCSPISGHRSVSWYQQTPGQGLQFLFEYFSETQRNKGNFPGRFSGRQFSNSRSEMNVSTLELGDSALYLCACKPGTGGLDTQYFGPGTRLTVL.